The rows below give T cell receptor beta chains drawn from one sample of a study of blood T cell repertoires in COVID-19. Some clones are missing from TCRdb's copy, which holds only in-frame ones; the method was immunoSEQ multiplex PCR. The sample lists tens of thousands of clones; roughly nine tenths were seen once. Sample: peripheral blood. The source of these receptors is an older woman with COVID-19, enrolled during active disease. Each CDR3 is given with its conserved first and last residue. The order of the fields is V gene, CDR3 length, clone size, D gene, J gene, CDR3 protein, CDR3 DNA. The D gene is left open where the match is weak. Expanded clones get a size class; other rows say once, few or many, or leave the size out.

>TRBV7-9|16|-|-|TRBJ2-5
CASSPHDLAGQETQYF
TGTGCCAGCAGCCCACACGACCTGGCGGGGCAAGAGACCCAGTACTTC
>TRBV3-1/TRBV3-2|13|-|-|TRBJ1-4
CASSLGGEEKLFF
TGTGCCAGCAGTTTGGGAGGGGAGGAAAAACTGTTTTTT
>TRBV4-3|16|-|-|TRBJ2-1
CASSQDWAGYYNEQFF
TGCGCCAGCAGCCAAGATTGGGCAGGGTATTACAATGAGCAGTTCTTC
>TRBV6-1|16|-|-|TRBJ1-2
CASSARGVDGLYGYTF
TGTGCCAGCAGTGCACGGGGAGTTGACGGCCTATACGGCTACACCTTC
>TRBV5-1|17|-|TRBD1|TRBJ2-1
CASSSPGQSTSYNEQFF
TGCGCCAGCAGCTCCCCGGGACAGTCAACCTCCTACAATGAGCAGTTCTTC
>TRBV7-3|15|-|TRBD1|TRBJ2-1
CASSDGTGAYNEQFF
TGTGCCAGCAGCGACGGGACAGGGGCCTACAATGAGCAGTTCTTC
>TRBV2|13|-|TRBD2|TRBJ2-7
CASTKRELLEQYF
TGTGCCAGCACCAAGCGGGAGCTACTCGAGCAGTACTTC
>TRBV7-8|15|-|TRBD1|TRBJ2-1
CASSFRTGLYNEQFF
TGTGCCAGCAGCTTTCGGACAGGGCTCTACAATGAGCAGTTCTTC
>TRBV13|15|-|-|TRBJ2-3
CASSIMALVTDTQYF
TGTGCCAGCAGCATCATGGCCCTCGTGACAGATACGCAGTATTTT
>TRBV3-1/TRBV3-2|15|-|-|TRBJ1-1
CASSPTGWGNTEAFF
TGTGCCAGCAGCCCTACAGGGTGGGGGAACACTGAAGCTTTCTTT
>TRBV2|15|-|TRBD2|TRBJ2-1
CASSEVSGGAGEQFF
TGTGCCAGCAGTGAAGTTAGCGGGGGGGCTGGTGAGCAGTTCTTC
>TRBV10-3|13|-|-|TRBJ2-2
CAITGKNTGELFF
TGTGCCATCACGGGAAAGAACACCGGGGAGCTGTTTTTT
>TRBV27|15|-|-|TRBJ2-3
CASTTAGMVGDTQYF
TGTGCCAGCACCACCGCGGGGATGGTGGGAGATACGCAGTATTTT
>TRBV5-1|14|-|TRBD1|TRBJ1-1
CASSNRTGGTEAFF
TGCGCCAGCAGCAACCGGACAGGGGGGACTGAAGCTTTCTTT
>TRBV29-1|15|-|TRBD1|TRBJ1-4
CSVVGSGTGWEKLFF
TGCAGCGTTGTTGGAAGTGGGACAGGGTGGGAAAAACTGTTTTTT
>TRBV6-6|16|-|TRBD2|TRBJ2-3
CASSPGLAGFPDTQYF
TGTGCCAGCAGCCCCGGACTAGCTGGGTTCCCAGATACGCAGTATTTT
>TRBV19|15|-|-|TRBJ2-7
CASSIAVVRDYEQYF
TGTGCCAGTAGTATAGCGGTCGTCAGGGACTACGAGCAGTACTTC
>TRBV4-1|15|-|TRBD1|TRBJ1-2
CASSQGQGNNYGYTF
TGCGCCAGCAGCCAGGGACAGGGAAATAACTATGGCTACACCTTC
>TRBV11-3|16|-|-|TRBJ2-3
CASSLGTYISTDTQYF
TGTGCCAGCAGCTTAGGGACTTACATTAGCACAGATACGCAGTATTTT
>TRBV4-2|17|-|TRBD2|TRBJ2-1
CASSQGGGPQGYNEQFF
TGTGCCAGCAGCCAAGGCGGGGGGCCCCAGGGCTACAATGAGCAGTTCTTC
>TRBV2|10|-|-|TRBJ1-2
CASGEYGYTF
TGTGCCAGCGGGGAGTATGGCTACACCTTC
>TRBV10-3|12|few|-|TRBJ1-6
CAISDSDSPLHF
TGTGCCATCAGTGACTCTGATTCACCCCTCCACTTT
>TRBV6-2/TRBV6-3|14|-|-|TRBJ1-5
CASSRTGLDQPQHF
TGTGCCAGCAGCCGTACAGGGTTGGACCAGCCCCAGCATTTT
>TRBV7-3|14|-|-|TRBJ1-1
CASSLTTGNTEAFF
TGTGCCAGCAGCTTAACGACAGGGAACACTGAAGCTTTCTTT
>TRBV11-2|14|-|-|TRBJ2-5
CASSLGGSQETQYF
TGTGCCAGCAGCTTAGGGGGCAGTCAAGAGACCCAGTACTTC
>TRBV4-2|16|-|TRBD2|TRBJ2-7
CASSQELAGFTYEQYF
TGTGCCAGCAGCCAAGAACTAGCGGGGTTCACCTACGAGCAGTACTTC
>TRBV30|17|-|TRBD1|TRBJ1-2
CAWSVHSPGQGVYGYTF
TGTGCCTGGAGTGTACATTCTCCGGGACAGGGGGTCTATGGCTACACCTTC